This T cell receptor beta chain derives from a study of early T cells in non-severe SARS-CoV-2 infection. The CDR3 runs to 16 residues. The V gene end was trimmed by 6 bases and the J gene end by 5 bases; junction bases not matched to a gene: 12. Germline V gives CDR1 MNHEY, CDR2 SVGEGT. One entry per CDR3 protein results from TCRdb running MiXCR on the 5' RACE reads. Of roughly 75,000 distinct CDR3 sequences listed, around 16% were seen once; the top ten hold approximately 2.9%. This receptor was identified in an adult who was a healthcare worker with PCR-confirmed SARS-CoV-2 infection or an uninfected control (not recorded which). The sample taken for sequencing was whole blood. This sequence joins TRBV6-2 or TRBV6-3 and TRBJ2-7; 11 bases match TRBD1. The CDR3 nucleotides are TGTGCCAGCAGAGGACAGGGGGCGAAATCTCGAAACGAGCAGTACTTC. The encoded protein is CASRGQGAKSRNEQYF.